A single sample is the source of the 4 T cell receptor beta chains below, sequenced in a study of blood T cell repertoires in COVID-19. The repertoire was sequenced with immunoSEQ multiplex PCR; TCRdb's copy has only in-frame clones and lacks some. The table shows about 160,000 clones, with about 88% occurring only once. Sequenced sample: peripheral blood. These receptors all stem from a woman in her 50s with COVID-19, enrolled during active disease.

This clone has only a few counts. V gene TRBV7-9 combines with J gene TRBJ1-2; possible D gene TRBD1, 5 bases. CDR1 is SEHNR, CDR2 FQNEAQ, per germline (reference sequence). V lost 1 base to trimming and J lost 8 bases, with 11 bases between them. This CDR3 spans 13 amino acids. The CDR3 here is CASSLGGTRGYTF. Here the CDR3 DNA reads TGTGCCAGCAGCTTAGGCGGGACTCGCGGCTACACCTTC.

The V gene is TRBV2, the J gene TRBJ2-4; 7 bases agree with TRBD2. Germline CDR1 SNHLY, CDR2 FYNNEI. V lost 2 bases to trimming and J lost 8 bases; unmatched junction nucleotides: 6. The CDR3 spans 14 residues. For the CDR3, the DNA is TGTGCCAGCAGTGAAAATCGCGGGGGAGACATTCAGTACTTC. This sequence encodes CASSENRGGDIQYF.

V is TRBV7-6 and J is TRBJ1-2, with 7 bases identical to TRBD1. The trim removed 1 base at V and 4 bases at J, leaving 6 bases unmatched. From germline, CDR1 is SGHVS and CDR2 FNYEAQ. This CDR3 has 15 amino acids. CDR3 region: CASSLEGQSGYGYTF. The CDR3 DNA reads as TGTGCCAGCAGCTTAGAGGGACAGTCCGGCTATGGCTACACCTTC.

This clone was recorded only once. The chain recombines TRBV30 with TRBJ2-7; 10 positions agree with TRBD1. Germline values: CDR1 GTSNPN, CDR2 SVGIG (reference sequence). This CDR3 comprises 13 residues. Trimming removed 7 bases from V and 5 bases from J; junction bases left unmatched: 8. The CDR3 bases are TGTGCCTACGACAGGGGGCCCCTCAACGAGCAGTACTTC. Translating it yields CAYDRGPLNEQYF.